The rows below give T cell receptor beta chains drawn from one sample of a study of STAT5B mutations in CD4+ large granular lymphocyte leukemia. Repertoires were generated with immunoSEQ multiplex PCR, while TCRdb's copy carries only in-frame clones and drops some. The sample shows under 40,000 clones, roughly 77% of them seen only once. The sample was CD4+ T cells from blood buffy coats. These receptors were obtained from a human donor in good health. CDR3s include the opening cysteine and the closing phenylalanine or tryptophan. The D gene is left open where the match is weak. Clone size is stated in some rows and not others, as once, few, many or a class when expanded.

D gene	V gene	clone size	J gene	CDR3 protein	CDR3 DNA
-	TRBV10-3	-	TRBJ1-4	CAISERGSANEKLFF	TGTGCCATCAGTGAGAGGGGTTCTGCTAATGAAAAACTGTTTTTT
-	TRBV18	-	TRBJ1-2	CASSPPAGPYGYTF	TGTGCCAGCTCACCACCGGCAGGGCCCTATGGCTACACCTTC
-	TRBV7-8	-	TRBJ1-4	CASSFSGNNEKLFF	TGTGCCAGCAGCTTTTCGGGGAATAATGAAAAACTGTTTTTT
TRBD1	TRBV7-7	few	TRBJ2-1	CASSLGGTGLSEQFF	TGTGCTAGCAGCTTAGGGGGCACAGGGTTGAGTGAGCAGTTCTTC
-	TRBV15	-	TRBJ1-2	CATSRDYYTTYGYTF	TGTGCCACCAGCAGAGATTATTACACGACCTATGGCTACACCTTC
TRBD1	TRBV12-5	-	TRBJ1-4	CASGLGTDTINEKLFF	TGTGCTAGTGGTTTAGGGACAGATACTATTAATGAAAAACTGTTTTTT
-	TRBV5-6	once	TRBJ2-7	CASSTDAGAYEQYF	TGTGCCAGCAGCACGGACGCCGGTGCCTACGAGCAGTACTTC
-	TRBV20-1	few	TRBJ2-5	CSASLTETQYF	TGCAGTGCTAGTCTAACGGAGACCCAGTACTTC
TRBD1	TRBV16	-	TRBJ1-1	CASSQGTGVGTEAFF	TGTGCCAGCAGCCAAGGGACAGGGGTCGGCACTGAAGCTTTCTTT
-	TRBV10-3	-	TRBJ1-1	CAISATGSFEAFF	TGTGCCATCAGCGCGACAGGCTCCTTTGAAGCTTTCTTT
-	TRBV28	-	TRBJ1-3	CASTLQGSGNTIYF	TGTGCCAGCACCCTACAGGGCTCTGGAAACACCATATATTTT